Presented here are 10 T cell receptor beta chains from one specimen sequenced in a study of cytomegalovirus exposure and HLA in healthy donors. Researchers ran the PCR with 60 Vbeta and 13 Jbeta primers. Assay used: immunoSEQ multiplex PCR; TCRdb lists only in-frame clones, some missing. The sample has 160,000 or so clones, approximately 79% seen once; the top ten hold approximately 0.7%. The specimen sequenced was PBMCs. The receptors originated from a woman between 35 and 50 years old in good health and CMV-seronegative.

This clone was recorded only once. The genes are TRBV5-1 and TRBJ2-5; a possible D gene is TRBD2 (5 bases). The CDR3 totals 14 residues. From germline, CDR1 is SGHRS and CDR2 YFSETQ. V lost 1 base to trimming and J lost 1 base, with 8 bases between them. The CDR3 loop reads CASSLSGIQETQYF. As DNA, the CDR3 is TGCGCCAGCAGCTTGAGCGGAATCCAAGAGACCCAGTACTTC.

This chain uses TRBV5-4 with TRBJ2-7; 7 bases match TRBD2. The CDR3 totals 12 residues. Losses at the gene ends were 2 bases for V and 6 bases for J; bases not matched to a gene: 2. Germline lookup yields CDR1 SGHNT and CDR2 YYREEE (reference sequence). CDR3 sequence (DNA): TGTGCCAGCAGCTTTGCGGGGGTCGAGCAGTACTTC. It yields the protein CASSFAGVEQYF.

The V gene is TRBV19, the J gene TRBJ1-2; 10 bases are a match to TRBD1. The CDR3 runs 13 residues. Germline CDR1 is LNHDA and CDR2 is SQIVND (reference sequence). V lost 7 bases, J lost 6 bases, and 5 bases stayed unmatched. The CDR3 region has the DNA TGTGCCAGTAACAGGGGGACAGGGGATGGCTACACCTTC. It translates to CASNRGTGDGYTF.

The V and J genes are TRBV5-4 and TRBJ2-3; 8 bases line up with TRBD2. The V gene end was trimmed by 0 bases and the J gene end by 4 bases; junction bases not matched to a gene: 10. The CDR3 consists of 17 residues. Germline V lookup: CDR1 SGHNT, CDR2 YYREEE (reference sequence). CDR3 sequence: CASSLEARGGRADTQYF. The CDR3 nucleotides are TGTGCCAGCAGCTTGGAGGCCCGGGGGGGCCGCGCAGATACGCAGTATTTT. The full variable domain, rest sourced from reference TRBV5-4 and TRBJ2-3, is ETGVTQSPTHLIKTRGQQVTLRCSSQSGHNTVSWYQQALGQGPQFIFQYYREEENGRGNFPPRFSGLQFPNYSSELNVNALELDDSALYLCASSLEARGGRADTQYFGPGTRLTVL.

J is TRBJ2-1 and V is TRBV14; TRBD2 aligns across 9 bases. The V and J ends lost 3 bases and 9 bases, in that order; junction bases with no gene match: 0. Germline assignment: CDR1 SGHDN and CDR2 FVKESK. The CDR3 totals 12 residues. CDR3 sequence reads: CASSQTSGEQFF. For the CDR3, the DNA is TGTGCCAGCAGCCAGACTAGCGGTGAGCAGTTCTTC.

The J gene is TRBJ2-3, the V gene TRBV11-2, with TRBD2 identical over 11 bases. Trimming at V came to 2 bases and at J to 6 bases, leaving 4 bases not matched to a gene. Germline V gene sequence: CDR1 SGHAT, CDR2 FQNNGV. The CDR3 loop spans 15 amino acids. For the CDR3, the DNA is TGTGCCAGCAGCTTACTAGCGGGGGGCGGGGATACGCAGTATTTT. Translation: CASSLLAGGGDTQYF.

In this sample, this clone turned up once. The V gene is TRBV10-2, the J gene TRBJ2-2; no reliable D call. The length of the CDR3 is 16 residues. Germline V lookup: CDR1 WSHSY, CDR2 SAAADI. Between the trimmed V and J ends, which lost 1 base and 1 base, there was a span of 10 bases. The CDR3 DNA reads as TGCGCCAGCAGTGAGTTTCCGCAGAAGAACACCGGGGAGCTGTTTTTT. It specifies CASSEFPQKNTGELFF.

The chain combines TRBV29-1 with TRBJ1-4; D is possibly TRBD1 (6 bases). The germline CDR1 and CDR2 sequences are SQVTM and ANQGSEA. V was pared by 5 bases and J by 1 base, with 11 bases between. The CDR3 covers 14 residues. The CDR3 DNA reads TGCAGCGTTCAACAGGGTTTAACTAATGAAAAACTGTTTTTT. Encoded protein: CSVQQGLTNEKLFF.

The chain couples TRBV6-5 to TRBJ2-3, with TRBD1 identical over 8 bases. Germline CDR1 reads MNHEY; CDR2 reads SVGAGI. The trim removed 0 bases at V and 2 bases at J, leaving 4 bases unmatched. This CDR3 is built from 16 residues. CDR3 DNA sequence: TGTGCCAGCAGTTACTCACAGGGGGTATACACAGATACGCAGTATTTT. Its translation: CASSYSQGVYTDTQYF.

The genes are TRBV7-8 and TRBJ1-4; no definite D call. Per germline, CDR1 SGHVS and CDR2 FQNEAQ. V gave up 5 bases and J gave up 2 bases, with 24 bases separating them. The CDR3 sequence is 19 residues long. The DNA of the CDR3 is TGTGCCAGCAGCCCCCAGCCCCCTACGAGACCGCGGACTAATGAAAAACTGTTTTTT. Translation: CASSPQPPTRPRTNEKLFF.